This section outlines one T cell receptor beta chain sequence together with its context. Assay used: immunoSEQ multiplex PCR; TCRdb lists only in-frame clones, some missing. The repertoire holds about 80,000 clones, with roughly 91% as singletons. The data stem from a study of control samples from healthy donors and cancer patients. Germline V gives CDR1 SGHTA, CDR2 FQGNSA. The CDR3 contains 14 residues. Trimming left V 2 bases short and J 5 bases short, with 9 bases between. The receptor was derived from a man aged 45 to 65 in good health. The sequenced sample was blood. V and J are TRBV7-2 and TRBJ1-4; D not resolved. The CDR3 bases are TGTGCCAGCAGCTTACTGGGTCAAAATGAAAAACTGTTTTTT. Translating gives CASSLLGQNEKLFF. The full variable domain, rest sourced from reference TRBV7-2 and TRBJ1-4, is GAGVSQSPSNKVTEKGKDVELRCDPISGHTALYWYRQSLGQGLEFLIYFQGNSAPDKSGLPSDRFSAERTGGSVSTLTIQRTQQEDSAVYLCASSLLGQNEKLFFGSGTQLSVL.